What follows are 18 T cell receptor beta chains derived from one specimen sequenced in a study of tumor-infiltrating lymphocytes in primary liver carcinoma. A primer in the constant region served to generate TCR beta cDNA from 450 to 600 ng of total RNA. TCR beta libraries came from three nested multiplex PCR rounds using slightly modified ARM-PCR. PCR rounds one and two used TRBV1-TRBV30 forward primers with a C-beta reverse primer for around 11 cycles each. Each CDR3 protein is one row after TCRdb ran MiXCR on the multiplex PCR reads. The sample carries more than 30,000 distinct CDR3 sequences, approximately 82% recorded once. Without any cell sorting, roughly 20-33 mg of bulk tissue yielded co-extracted RNA and DNA. The specimen was tumor-adjacent normal liver tissue. Receptors originate from a man aged 35 to 55 with primary liver carcinoma and hepatitis B virus infection.

Concerning this clonotype: The conserved closing phenylalanine or tryptophan is absent in this CDR3, likely reflecting a read error. The DNA is left out, because the CDR3 cannot be placed on it with certainty; the CDR3 is given as TCRdb lists it. The chain recombines TRBV11-2 with TRBJ2-6; the listed D gene, TRBD2, was not tested against the DNA. Inclusive of both ends, the CDR3 amounts to 15 amino acids. Germline V CDR1 and CDR2: SGHAT, FQNNGV. The CDR3 reads CATQRPRSGSNVLIL.

The chain links TRBV4-2 to TRBJ1-1; no definite D call. CDR3 length equals 11 residues. Germline-derived CDR1 and CDR2 are LGHNA and YNFKEQ. Here the CDR3 DNA reads TGTACCAACAGCCCTGGAATTGAAGCTTTCTTT. Translating gives CTNSPGIEAFF.

A remark on this clonotype: As the CDR3 is not closed by the conserved phenylalanine or tryptophan, this likely results from a read error. J is TRBJ1-1 and V is TRBV14; 9 bases fit TRBD1. The length of the CDR3 is 14 residues. Germline V CDR1 and CDR2: SGHDN, FVKESK. Here the CDR3 reads CASRETGGNTGAFL. The DNA of the CDR3 is TGTGCCAGCAGAGAGACAGGGGGGAACACTGGAGCTTTCTTG.

The chain uses TRBV5-5 and TRBJ1-1, with D uncertain. The CDR3 is 15 residues long. Per the germline V gene, CDR1 is SGHKS and CDR2 is YYEKEE (reference sequence). The V end was cut by 4 bases, the J end by 14 bases, with 27 bases between. The CDR3 nucleotides read TGTGCCAGCAGCCGTGAGGGTGAGCGGTACACTGAAGACTTCTTT. It is translated as CASSREGERYTEDFF.

Here the CDR3 reads CASSVEAGGYKEQFF. CDR3 nucleotide sequence: TGTGCCAGCAGTGTAGAAGCGGGAGGATATAAAGAGCAGTTCTTC. J is TRBJ2-1 and V is TRBV6-1; 9 bases fit TRBD2. Germline V gene sequence: CDR1 MNHNS, CDR2 SASEGT. J was trimmed by 10 bases and V by 4 bases; bases with no gene match: 11. CDR3 length equals 15 residues.

Worth noting for this clonotype: A much larger clone differs from this one at a single base, so this may be a read error. This chain links TRBV6-2 or TRBV6-3 with TRBJ1-4; D is unresolved. The CDR3 is 15 amino acids. Germline V gene data show CDR1 as MNHEY and CDR2 as SVGEGT. The CDR3 is CASSYPGEGNEKLSF. In nucleotides, the CDR3 is TGTGCCAGCAGTTACCCGGGAGAGGGTAATGAAAAACTGTCTTTT.

The V call is TRBV29-1, the J call TRBJ1-1; D remains ambiguous. CDR3 size: 13 residues. In germline, CDR1 is SQVTM, CDR2 ANQGSEA. The CDR3: CCVLDWKNTEAFF. CDR3 nucleotide sequence: TGCTGTGTGCTCGACTGGAAGAACACTGAAGCTTTCTTT.

As to this clonotype: An end of the junction does not agree with germline; a read error may underlie this. The chain has TRBV12-3 or TRBV12-4 and TRBJ1-1, with D hard to call. This CDR3 region has 14 residues. The CDR3, as DNA: TGTGCCAGCAGTTCGGCAGAGAGGAACACTGAAGCTTTCTTC. It specifies CASSSAERNTEAFF.

Concerning this clonotype: A read error may account for a junction end that differs from germline. This rearrangement joins TRBV6-1 to TRBJ1-1; no reliable D call. The CDR3 runs to 17 residues. Germline V gene data show CDR1 as MNHNS and CDR2 as SASEGT. The CDR3 is CASSEGEGRRANTEAFF. Written as DNA, the CDR3 is TGTGCCAGCAGTGAAGGTGAAGGGCGGCGGGCTAACACTGAAGCTTTTTTT.

Comments on this clonotype: This CDR3 fails to terminate in the conserved phenylalanine or tryptophan, so it likely reflects a read error. The chain is built from TRBV6-5 and TRBJ2-1; 8 bases line up with TRBD2. V shed 5 bases, J shed 9 bases, and the junction held 9 bases outside the gene matches. The CDR3 extends over 14 amino acids. CDR1 MNHEY and CDR2 SVGAGI come from the germline V gene. CDR3 protein: CASSQVGGVLEQFP. CDR3 DNA: TGTGCCAGCAGTCAAGTCGGGGGGGTGCTTGAGCAGTTCCCC.

In regard to this clonotype: Relative to the germline gene, one junction end is altered; a read error may explain this. This sequence joins TRBV28 and TRBJ2-5; either TRBD1 or TRBD2 may supply D (5 bases each). This CDR3 region has 14 residues. Germline V gives CDR1 MDHEN, CDR2 SYDVKM. CDR3: CAISLSRGEETEYF. In DNA, the CDR3 is TGTGCCATCAGTTTATCCCGAGGGGAAGAGACCGAGTACTTC.

On this clonotype: The junction and the germline gene differ at one end; a read error may be behind it. The V call is TRBV11-2, the J call TRBJ1-5; D possibly matches TRBD1 or TRBD2 (5 bases each). The end of the DNA aligns better with TRBJ2-3, so the J call may be wrong. This CDR3 is 17 amino acids long. Germline assignment: CDR1 SGHAT and CDR2 FQNNGV. The CDR3 protein is CASSLVGVTGSNQPQYF. As DNA, the CDR3 is TGTGCCAGTAGCTTAGTAGGGGTAACGGGGAGCAATCAGCCCCAGTATTTT.

For this clonotype: The junction does not match germline at one end; this may be a read error. The chain employs TRBV5-5 and TRBJ2-6, with a tentative D call TRBD1 (5 bases). The CDR3 spans 15 residues. Germline loops: CDR1 SGHKS, CDR2 YYEKEE (reference sequence). This chain's CDR3 is CASSWSATGANVPTF. CDR3 sequence (DNA): TGTGCCAGTAGCTGGTCAGCCACTGGGGCCAACGTCCCGACTTTC.

This chain uses TRBV2 with TRBJ2-3; 9 nucleotides line up with TRBD2. The CDR3 length is 17 residues. Germline CDR1 reads SNHLY; CDR2 reads FYNNEI. Losses at the gene ends were 3 bases for V and 8 bases for J; bases not matched to a gene: 15. This chain's CDR3 is CASSDISGRSNSVTQYF. The CDR3 region has the DNA TGTGCCAGCAGTGACATCAGCGGGAGGTCCAACTCAGTTACGCAGTATTTT.

A word on this clonotype: The junction differs from germline at one of its ends, possibly a read error. The CDR3 DNA sequence: TGCGCCAGCAGCCGGGCGGGGAGCGGGAGTGTCGGTGAGCAGTATTTC. Translating it yields CASSRAGSGSVGEQYF. The chain joins TRBV4-1 to TRBJ2-1, with 8 nucleotides matching TRBD2. CDR1 and CDR2 from the germline V gene are MGHRA and YSYEKL. This CDR3 comprises 16 residues.

About this clonotype itself: This clone may be a read error of a much larger clone one base away. The V and J genes are TRBV7-2 and TRBJ2-2; D is unresolved. The germline V gene has CDR1 SGHTA and CDR2 FQGNSA. CDR3 length: 13 residues. V lost 3 bases, J lost 5 bases, and 7 bases lay in between. CDR3 in amino acids: CASSFQLTGELFF. DNA for the CDR3: TGTGCCAGCAGCTTCCAACTGACCGGGGAGCTGTTTTTT.

As concerns this clonotype: Relative to the germline gene, one junction end is altered; a read error may explain this. The chain has TRBV5-5 and TRBJ1-1; the D gene is possibly TRBD1 (6 bases). Germline V lookup: CDR1 SGHKS, CDR2 YYEKEE (reference sequence). This CDR3 spans 15 amino acids. The CDR3 DNA follows: TGTGCCAGCAACCATGAGGGTGAGCGGGACACTGAACCTTTCTTT. This encodes CASNHEGERDTEPFF.

V is TRBV12-3 or TRBV12-4 and J is TRBJ1-4; D gene unclear. This CDR3 region has 13 residues. Deletions cut 3 bases from V and 7 bases from J, with 9 bases between. The CDR3 bases are TGTGCCAGCAGTTTGGCCGTGACTGAAAAACTGTTTTTT. Its protein product is CASSLAVTEKLFF.